Included here is one T cell receptor beta chain sequence, with context. As yet, its antigen is unknown. TCRdb ran MiXCR on the RACE reads and lists one entry per CDR3 protein. The sample contains some 400,000 distinct CDR3 sequences, 4% to 6% of which appear only once. This record belongs to a study of human T cells and chemical hapten exposure. The study's findings and limits: The study found expanded TCRs formed significantly more large CDR3 similarity clusters than controls.

Specified time point: pre-sensitization, week 0. Specified treatment: therapeutic diphenylcyclopropenone sensitization with weekly scalp DPC. Between the trimmed V and J ends, which lost 4 bases and 0 bases, there was a span of 15 bases. Germline-derived CDR1 and CDR2 are SEHNR and FQNEAQ (reference sequence). The CDR3 is 16 amino acids. The sequenced sample was whole blood, obtained in connection with sensitization to the hapten diphenylcyclopropenone (DPC). The receptor was isolated from a woman aged 50 to 65 with alopecia areata. Some clones in this sample may be carry-over from other donors' samples. This chain connects TRBV7-9 to TRBJ1-1, with D possibly TRBD1 on 6 matching bases. DNA for the CDR3: TGTGCCAGCAGCTGGCCGGGGGCAGGCTTGAACACTGAAGCTTTCTTT. Translating it yields CASSWPGAGLNTEAFF.